These T cell receptor beta chains were read from a single sample in a study of early T cells in non-severe SARS-CoV-2 infection. A single record per CDR3 protein comes from TCRdb applying MiXCR to the 5' RACE reads. The sample contains roughly 51,000 distinct CDR3 sequences, 11% of which appear only once. Material for sequencing was whole blood. The receptor source for this set is an adult who was a healthcare worker with PCR-confirmed SARS-CoV-2 infection or an uninfected control (not recorded which). The CDR3 runs from the conserved cysteine through the conserved F or W. D genes are given only for firm matches. Clone size, where shown, is once, few, many, or a class for clones that have expanded.

TRBV12-3/TRBV12-4	-	TRBJ2-5	-	14	CASSLALVQETQYF	TGTGCCAGCAGTTTAGCGCTAGTCCAAGAGACCCAGTACTTC
TRBV11-2	-	TRBJ2-3	-	14	CASTLAVPMDTQYF	TGTGCCAGCACCCTCGCGGTACCGATGGATACGCAGTATTTT
TRBV2	-	TRBJ1-3	-	16	CASSEGSPRTGNTIYF	TGTGCCAGCAGTGAAGGGTCCCCCCGGACTGGAAACACCATATATTTT
TRBV5-1	many	TRBJ2-1	TRBD1	14	CASTQGERYNEQFF	TGCGCCAGCACTCAGGGGGAGCGATACAATGAGCAGTTCTTC
TRBV28	few	TRBJ2-5	TRBD2	15	CASSMVGTSEETQYF	TGTGCCAGCAGTATGGTTGGGACTAGCGAAGAGACCCAGTACTTC
TRBV20-1	-	TRBJ2-4	TRBD2	18	CSARRASGSSGAKNIQYF	TGCAGTGCTAGAAGGGCTAGCGGGAGTAGCGGGGCCAAAAACATTCAGTACTTC
TRBV28	many	TRBJ2-7	TRBD1	15	CASSSPGQGNYEQYF	TGTGCCAGCAGTTCACCGGGACAGGGGAACTACGAGCAGTACTTC
TRBV20-1	-	TRBJ2-5	TRBD2	13	CSARKAGAETQYF	TGCAGTGCTAGAAAAGCGGGGGCAGAGACCCAGTACTTC
TRBV12-3/TRBV12-4	many	TRBJ2-1	-	13	CASSSLPRNEQFF	TGTGCCAGCAGCTCCCTCCCTCGGAATGAGCAGTTCTTC
TRBV5-1	-	TRBJ2-1	TRBD2	16	CASTVDSGAYYNEQFF	TGCGCCAGCACGGTTGATAGCGGGGCATACTACAATGAGCAGTTCTTC
TRBV10-2	few	TRBJ1-6	-	13	CASSEGGNSPLHF	TGCGCCAGCAGTGAGGGGGGGAATTCACCCCTCCACTTT
TRBV20-1	many	TRBJ2-5	TRBD1	14	CSARDRRKGETQYF	TGCAGTGCTAGGGACAGGAGGAAAGGAGAGACCCAGTACTTC
TRBV21-1	many	TRBJ1-2	-	14	CASSKGGGSDGYTF	TGTGCCAGCAGCAAAGGAGGGGGATCGGATGGCTACACCTTC